Below, 16 T cell receptor beta chains from the same sample are listed, as sequenced in a study of cytomegalovirus exposure and HLA in healthy donors. Vbeta (60) and Jbeta (13) primers were used in the PCR. Sequencing was performed with immunoSEQ multiplex PCR; in TCRdb, only in-frame clones are kept and a portion is missing. Found here are 90,000 to 150,000 clones, 82% of them singletons; the top ten hold 1.5%. Source material: PBMCs. These receptor sequences come from a woman under 30 in good health and CMV-seronegative.

The genes are TRBV6-5 and TRBJ2-7, with 7 bases lining up with TRBD2. Germline CDR1 and CDR2: MNHEY and SVGAGI. Trimming cost V 6 bases and J 7 bases; bases outside gene matches: 3. The CDR3 is 11 residues long. The chain's CDR3 is CASRRGGEQYF. In DNA, the CDR3 is TGTGCCAGCAGACGGGGAGGGGAGCAGTACTTC.

This chain links TRBV4-1 with TRBJ2-3; weak D call: TRBD2 (7 bases). The V end lost 4 bases, the J end lost 4 bases, and 9 bases lay between the germline ends. The CDR3 has 13 residues. CDR1 and CDR2 from the germline V gene are MGHRA and YSYEKL. CDR3: CASSPGGADTQYF. Written as DNA, the CDR3 is TGCGCCAGCAGCCCGGGGGGCGCAGATACGCAGTATTTT.

V and J are TRBV7-9 and TRBJ2-1; no firm D call. Per the germline V gene, CDR1 is SEHNR and CDR2 is FQNEAQ (reference sequence). The CDR3 consists of 15 residues. Trimming shortened V by 0 bases and J by 6 bases, and 12 bases separated the two germline ends. This chain's CDR3 is CASSLALPDRNEQFF. In DNA form, the CDR3 reads TGTGCCAGCAGCTTAGCGTTGCCAGATCGCAATGAGCAGTTCTTC.

The V call is TRBV30, the J call TRBJ2-3; TRBD2 aligns across 8 bases. The germline CDR1 and CDR2 sequences are GTSNPN and SVGIG (reference sequence). V gave up 3 bases and J gave up 1 base; unmatched junction bases: 3. The CDR3 has 14 residues. The CDR3 DNA sequence: TGTGCCTGGAGCTGGCGGGGGGGCACAGATACGCAGTATTTT. This translates into CAWSWRGGTDTQYF. The whole variable domain, filled in from reference TRBV30 and TRBJ2-3, reads SQTIHQWPATLVQPVGSPLSLECTVEGTSNPNLYWYRQAAGRGLQLLFYSVGIGQISSEVPQNLSASRPQDRQFILSSKKLLLSDSGFYLCAWSWRGGTDTQYFGPGTRLTVL.

The rearrangement joins TRBV29-1 to TRBJ2-4, with TRBD2 matching 10 bases. Germline V CDR1 and CDR2: SQVTM, ANQGSEA. The CDR3 is 14 amino acids. V trimming: 6 bases; J trimming: 1 base; junction bases outside the gene matches: 3. The CDR3 is CSVATSGAKNIQYF. CDR3 nucleotides: TGCAGCGTCGCGACTAGCGGGGCCAAAAACATTCAGTACTTC.

This clone was observed once. The CDR3 here is CASSPRTGLTGELFF. The DNA for the CDR3 is TGTGCCAGCAGTCCCCGGACAGGACTCACCGGGGAGCTGTTTTTT. The V call is TRBV27, the J call TRBJ2-2; 7 bases are a match to TRBD1. V trimming: 5 bases; J trimming: 4 bases; junction bases outside the gene matches: 7. The CDR3 runs to 15 residues. Germline loops: CDR1 MNHEY, CDR2 SMNVEV (reference sequence).

CDR3: CASQRTGGPYEQYF. For the CDR3, the DNA is TGTGCCAGCCAAAGGACGGGGGGGCCCTACGAGCAGTACTTC. The chain carries TRBV6-5 and TRBJ2-7, with TRBD2 matching 8 bases. The CDR3 extends over 14 amino acids. Germline CDR1 reads MNHEY; CDR2 reads SVGAGI. V was pared by 8 bases and J by 2 bases, with 8 bases of the junction left unmatched.

V and J are TRBV7-8 and TRBJ2-1; TRBD1 matches 7 bases. Germline loops: CDR1 SGHVS, CDR2 FQNEAQ. Trimming took 1 base from V and 10 from J; bases not matched to a gene: 7. The CDR3 runs 14 residues. The CDR3 DNA sequence: TGTGCCAGCAGCTTAGGGGCCCCGACAGGGGAGCAGTTCTTC. It translates to CASSLGAPTGEQFF.

V gene TRBV19 combines with J gene TRBJ2-3; weak D call: TRBD2 (5 bases). The CDR3 loop spans 15 amino acids. Germline-derived CDR1 and CDR2 are LNHDA and SQIVND (reference sequence). Trimming pared 5 bases from V and 4 bases from J, leaving 16 bases between. CDR3 in DNA: TGTGCCAGTAGTCATGGCCGTACCGGGGCAGATACGCAGTATTTT. Protein: CASSHGRTGADTQYF.

J is TRBJ1-6 and V is TRBV19; D uncertain. V was pared by 6 bases and J by 8 bases, with 11 bases between. The CDR3 sequence is 13 residues long. Germline-derived CDR1 and CDR2 are LNHDA and SQIVND (reference sequence). In DNA, the CDR3 is TGTGCCAGTAGGAGGGTTTCAGATTCACCCCTCCACTTT. Residues: CASRRVSDSPLHF.

V and J are TRBV9 and TRBJ2-3; 13 bases agree with TRBD2. Per germline, CDR1 SGDLS and CDR2 YYNGEE. The CDR3 length is 17 residues. The ends lost 1 base at V and 2 bases at J; junction bases unmatched: 4. The CDR3, as DNA: TGTGCCAGCAGCGTAAGGGGACTAGCGGGGACCACAGATACGCAGTATTTT. It specifies CASSVRGLAGTTDTQYF.

In its sample, this clone was seen once. V and J are TRBV27 and TRBJ1-4, with TRBD1 as a possible D gene (6 bases). This CDR3 contains 13 residues. Trimming stripped 4 bases from V and 6 bases from J, with 9 bases between. Germline loops: CDR1 MNHEY, CDR2 SMNVEV (reference sequence). The CDR3 DNA reads TGTGCCAGCAGTTCGGCAGGGGATGAAAAACTGTTTTTT. Translated: CASSSAGDEKLFF.

The rearrangement links TRBV5-1 to TRBJ1-1, with D possibly TRBD1 on 5 matching bases. The V end lost 0 bases, the J end lost 1 base, and 7 bases lay between the germline ends. The CDR3 sequence is 14 residues long. The germline V gene has CDR1 SGHRS and CDR2 YFSETQ. CDR3 nucleotides: TGCGCCAGCAGCTTGGCCGACAGGAACACTGAAGCTTTCTTT. This encodes CASSLADRNTEAFF.

This clone is a singleton in its sample. This sequence joins TRBV18 and TRBJ2-5; 9 bases agree with TRBD2. With V trimmed by 3 bases and J by 2 bases, 4 bases remained unmatched. Germline V gene sequence: CDR1 KGHSH, CDR2 LQKENI. The CDR3 spans 15 residues. The CDR3 DNA follows: TGTGCCAGCTCACCGCCTAGCGGGACTCAAGAGACCCAGTACTTC. This encodes CASSPPSGTQETQYF.

There are a few counts of this clone. The chain uses TRBV6-4 and TRBJ1-5; TRBD1 aligns across 8 bases. Germline V lookup: CDR1 MRHNA, CDR2 SNTAGT. CDR3 length equals 14 residues. J was trimmed by 4 bases and V by 7 bases; bases with no gene match: 6. The CDR3 DNA reads TGTGCCAGCAATACCCGACAGGGGAATCAGCCCCAGCATTTT. Encoded protein: CASNTRQGNQPQHF.

The gene calls are TRBV6-4 and TRBJ1-1; tentatively, D is TRBD1 (6 bases). Germline-derived CDR1 and CDR2 are MRHNA and SNTAGT. CDR3 length: 14 amino acids. Trimming stripped 8 bases from V and 1 base from J, with 14 bases between. The CDR3 DNA reads as TGTGCCAGCCGTTTGGGACACGGGAACACTGAAGCTTTCTTT. The encoded protein is CASRLGHGNTEAFF.